This T cell receptor (beta chain) was profiled in a study of cytomegalovirus exposure and HLA in healthy donors. Remarks on this clone: Antigen specificity is unknown.

In the PCR, 60 Vbeta and 13 Jbeta primers were used. The repertoire was sequenced with immunoSEQ multiplex PCR; TCRdb's copy has only in-frame clones and lacks some. This sample has some 150,000 clones, with around 79% found just once. Study observations and caveats: As was reported, the HLA-A and HLA-B alleles of most subjects were accurately predicted from TCR beta sequences. Productive status was seen about 90% or about 30% of the time for most TCR beta V segments in an earlier analysis. Investigators reported 150 to 200 TCR beta chains as tied to cytomegalovirus.

Germline V lookup: CDR1 SGHVS, CDR2 FQNEAQ. Trimming took 3 bases from V and 4 from J, leaving 8 bases between them. The CDR3 loop spans 13 amino acids. The chain recombines TRBV7-8 with TRBJ2-3, with D possibly being TRBD2 (5 bases). The source of this sequence is a man in his thirties or forties in good health and CMV-seropositive. The sample taken for sequencing was PBMCs. The CDR3 DNA follows: TGTGCCAGCAGCTTTAGCGTTGCAGATACGCAGTATTTT. It yields the protein CASSFSVADTQYF.